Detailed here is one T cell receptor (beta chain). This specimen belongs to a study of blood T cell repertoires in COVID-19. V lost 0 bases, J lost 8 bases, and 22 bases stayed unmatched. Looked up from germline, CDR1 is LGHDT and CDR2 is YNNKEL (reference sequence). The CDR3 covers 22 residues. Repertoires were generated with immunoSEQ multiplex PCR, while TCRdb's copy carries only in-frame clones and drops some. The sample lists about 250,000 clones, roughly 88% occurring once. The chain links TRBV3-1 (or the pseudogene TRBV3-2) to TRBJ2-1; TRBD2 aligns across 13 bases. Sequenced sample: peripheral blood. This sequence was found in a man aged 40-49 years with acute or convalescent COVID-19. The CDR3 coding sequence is TGTGCCAGCAGCCAAGATCTTGGGGCTTGGGGACTAGCGGGGAACGAACGGGATGAGCAGTTCTTC. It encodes CASSQDLGAWGLAGNERDEQFF.